This entry lists 22 T cell receptor beta chains sequenced from one sample in a study of CD8 T cells in Susac syndrome. With random hexamers, roughly 0.45 to 1 ug RNA was reverse transcribed. TCRdb reanalysed the immunoSEQ multiplex PCR reads using MiXCR and keeps one entry per CDR3 protein. The profile shows about 300,000 distinct CDR3 sequences, under 95% of them singletons. Sequencing input: CD4+ T cells from PBMCs. Receptors originate from a human donor with multiple sclerosis.

V is TRBV6-1 and J is TRBJ1-5, with D hard to call. The CDR3 totals 13 residues. Trimming removed 1 base from V and 3 bases from J, with 4 bases in between. Per germline, CDR1 MNHNS and CDR2 SASEGT. The CDR3 DNA reads TGTGCCAGCAGTGAAGGCAACAATCAGCCCCAGCATTTT. This translates into CASSEGNNQPQHF.

The CDR3 is CASSSEGYGYTF. CDR3 bases: TGTGCCAGCAGTTCGGAGGGATATGGCTACACCTTC. The V call is TRBV6-2 or TRBV6-3, the J call TRBJ1-2; D not certain. Germline V gene lookup returns CDR1 MNHEY and CDR2 SVGEGT. With 4 bases removed from V and 5 bases from J, the gap between germline ends came to 8 bases. The CDR3 contains 12 residues.

With regard to this clonotype: Lacking the conserved final phenylalanine or tryptophan, this CDR3 likely reflects a read error. The chain links TRBV30 to TRBJ2-2; D remains ambiguous. The CDR3 consists of 15 residues. Germline loops: CDR1 GTSNPN, CDR2 SVGIG (reference sequence). Trimming took off 0 bases at V and 0 bases at J, with 8 bases between the two ends. CDR3: CAWSVLRTNTGELFS. CDR3 coding DNA: TGTGCCTGGAGTGTACTCCGTACGAACACCGGGGAGCTGTTTTCT.

This chain uses TRBV3-1 with TRBJ2-3; either TRBD1 or TRBD2 may supply D (5 bases each). V was pared by 1 base and J by 4 bases, with 6 bases between. This CDR3 has 13 amino acids. CDR1 LGHDT and CDR2 YNNKEL come from the germline V gene (reference sequence). In DNA, the CDR3 is TGTGCCAGCAGCCAAGCGGGGCCAGATACGCAGTATTTT. It codes for CASSQAGPDTQYF.

The chain employs TRBV7-2 and TRBJ1-5, with D possibly matching TRBD1 (5 bases). Germline CDR1 SGHTA, CDR2 FQGNSA. The ends were cut back, 3 bases at V and 0 bases at J, with 12 bases in the middle. The CDR3 consists of 16 residues. CDR3 residues: CASSFGGTYSNQPQHF. In DNA, the CDR3 is TGTGCCAGCAGCTTTGGGGGGACCTATAGCAATCAGCCCCAGCATTTT.

This clonotype was seen a few times. The chain employs TRBV6-2 or TRBV6-3 and TRBJ2-7; 8 bases are shared with TRBD2. V shed 6 bases and J 3 bases; nucleotides not matched to a gene: 7. CDR1 is MNHEY, CDR2 SVGEGT, per germline. CDR3 size: 14 residues. The CDR3 loop reads CASRLVAGGYEQYF. DNA of the CDR3: TGTGCCAGCAGACTAGTGGCGGGAGGCTACGAGCAGTACTTC.

This chain links TRBV24-1 with TRBJ1-4, with TRBD1 identical over 10 bases. The ends lost 1 base at V and 6 bases at J; junction bases unmatched: 4. This CDR3 spans 16 amino acids. Germline V gives CDR1 KGHDR, CDR2 SFDVKD. This CDR3 reads CATSDFSGTGDEKLFF. CDR3 nucleotides: TGTGCCACCAGTGATTTCTCCGGGACAGGGGATGAAAAACTGTTTTTT.

The J gene is TRBJ1-3, the V gene TRBV28, with D maybe TRBD1 (6 bases). The V end lost 6 bases, the J end lost 4 bases, and 16 bases lay between the germline ends. Germline V gene lookup returns CDR1 MDHEN and CDR2 SYDVKM. This CDR3 comprises 15 residues. CDR3 protein: CASSWPGAGGNTIYF. The CDR3 DNA follows: TGTGCCAGCAGCTGGCCAGGGGCAGGAGGAAACACCATATATTTT.

The rearrangement links TRBV7-2 to TRBJ2-3; 10 bases line up with TRBD1. The V gene's germline CDR1 is SGHTA and CDR2 FQGNSA. The ends lost 3 bases at V and 1 base at J; junction bases unmatched: 1. The CDR3 totals 15 residues. CDR3 in amino acids: CASSLGQGRTDTQYF. The CDR3 region has the DNA TGTGCCAGCAGCTTGGGACAGGGGCGCACAGATACGCAGTATTTT. Based on the CDR3 plus reference TRBV7-2 and TRBJ2-3, the full variable domain is GAGVSQSPSNKVTEKGKDVELRCDPISGHTALYWYRQSLGQGLEFLIYFQGNSAPDKSGLPSDRFSAERTGGSVSTLTIQRTQQEDSAVYLCASSLGQGRTDTQYFGPGTRLTVL.

The chain recombines TRBV18 with TRBJ2-1; D gene ambiguous. Germline V gene lookup returns CDR1 KGHSH and CDR2 LQKENI. This CDR3 has 18 residues. V dropped 3 bases and J dropped 0 bases, with 18 bases sitting between them. The CDR3 coding sequence is TGTGCCAGCTCACCGCGTAGACTGGCCTTGAGCTCCTACAATGAGCAGTTCTTC. Translating it yields CASSPRRLALSSYNEQFF.

The genes are TRBV6-1 and TRBJ2-1, with 9 bases fitting TRBD1. Germline V gene sequence: CDR1 MNHNS, CDR2 SASEGT. J was trimmed by 4 bases and V by 11 bases; bases with no gene match: 12. The CDR3 has 15 residues. The CDR3 DNA sequence: TGTGCCCCAGCGATAACAGGGGGCGCATACAATGAGCAGTTCTTC. It translates to CAPAITGGAYNEQFF.

The chain links TRBV27 to TRBJ2-6; tentatively, D is TRBD1 (5 bases). The CDR3 spans 15 residues. Per the germline V gene, CDR1 is MNHEY and CDR2 is SMNVEV (reference sequence). V was trimmed by 6 bases and J by 1 base, leaving 10 bases between them. The CDR3 sequence is CASRGQDSGANVLTF. CDR3 nucleotide sequence: TGTGCCAGCAGAGGACAAGATTCTGGGGCCAACGTCCTGACTTTC. Drawing the rest from reference TRBV27 and TRBJ2-6, the complete variable domain is EAQVTQNPRYLITVTGKKLTVTCSQNMNHEYMSWYRQDPGLGLRQIYYSMNVEVTDKGDVPEGYKVSRKEKRNFPLILESPSPNQTSLYFCASRGQDSGANVLTFGAGSRLTVL.

The chain employs TRBV4-3 and TRBJ1-2; D may be TRBD1 (5 bases). The CDR3 sequence is 14 residues long. Germline V gene sequence: CDR1 LGHNA, CDR2 YSLEER. V shed 0 bases and J shed 8 bases, with 13 bases lying between them. Written as DNA, the CDR3 is TGCGCCAGCAGCCAAGATTTCGGGGGGTTAGGCTACACCTTC. Translated, it gives CASSQDFGGLGYTF.

The rearrangement links TRBV5-1 to TRBJ2-5; 11 nucleotides agree with TRBD2. The CDR3 spans 16 residues. In germline, CDR1 is SGHRS, CDR2 YFSETQ. Trimming cost V 4 bases and J 1 base; bases outside gene matches: 6. The CDR3: CASSPSSGGSQETQYF. In DNA, the CDR3 is TGCGCCAGCAGCCCCTCTAGCGGGGGGAGCCAAGAGACCCAGTACTTC.

V is TRBV6-6 and J is TRBJ2-7; D is possibly TRBD2 (6 bases). CDR1 is MNHNY and CDR2 is SVGAGI in the germline V gene (reference sequence). Trimming took off 2 bases at V and 0 bases at J, with 11 bases between the two ends. The length of the CDR3 is 15 residues. For the CDR3, the DNA is TGTGCCAGCAGTTACGGGGAGGACTACTCCTACGAGCAGTACTTC. Amino acids: CASSYGEDYSYEQYF.

This clonotype was counted a single time. J is TRBJ1-1 and V is TRBV27; TRBD1 aligns across 7 bases. J gave up 4 bases and V 6 bases, and 8 bases lay outside the gene matches. Germline values: CDR1 MNHEY, CDR2 SMNVEV (reference sequence). This CDR3 region has 14 residues. CDR3 in DNA: TGTGCCAGCAGACAACAGGGGAAAAGCACTGAAGCTTTCTTT. It encodes CASRQQGKSTEAFF.

The chain employs TRBV7-9 and TRBJ2-1; a weak D match, TRBD2 (6 bases). The CDR3 is 15 amino acids. CDR1 and CDR2 from the germline V gene are SEHNR and FQNEAQ (reference sequence). With 5 bases removed from V and 1 base from J, the gap between germline ends came to 12 bases. The DNA for the CDR3 is TGTGCCAGCAGCCCCGCGGAGGGTTCCTACAATGAGCAGTTCTTC. This codes for CASSPAEGSYNEQFF. Drawing the rest from reference TRBV7-9 and TRBJ2-1, the complete variable domain is DTGVSQNPRHKITKRGQNVTFRCDPISEHNRLYWYRQTLGQGPEFLTYFQNEAQLEKSRLLSDRFSAERPKGSFSTLEIQRTEQGDSAMYLCASSPAEGSYNEQFFGPGTRLTVL.

This rearrangement joins TRBV5-1 to TRBJ2-3, with TRBD2 matching 11 bases. Germline V CDR1 and CDR2: SGHRS, YFSETQ. The J segment lost 2 bases and the V segment lost 2 bases, leaving 4 bases of the junction unmatched. The CDR3 is 16 residues long. Here the CDR3 reads CASSFLAGGFTDTQYF. CDR3 coding DNA: TGCGCCAGCAGCTTCCTAGCGGGGGGCTTCACAGATACGCAGTATTTT.

The rearrangement joins TRBV30 to TRBJ1-2; TRBD1 aligns across 9 bases. The CDR3 sequence is 13 residues long. After removal of 5 bases from V and 4 bases from J, the junction contained 5 bases not matched to a gene. Germline CDR1 GTSNPN, CDR2 SVGIG (reference sequence). The CDR3 bases are TGTGCCTGGTGGGGGACAGGGCCCTATGGCTACACCTTC. It specifies CAWWGTGPYGYTF.

The J gene is TRBJ2-7, the V gene TRBV7-2, with 7 nucleotides matching TRBD2. The CDR3 runs 15 residues. Germline V gives CDR1 SGHTA, CDR2 FQGNSA. V lost 5 bases and J lost 6; bases outside the gene matches: 13. CDR3 region: CASSPTSRFFGEQYF. The CDR3 DNA sequence: TGTGCCAGCAGCCCGACTAGCCGTTTTTTCGGCGAGCAGTACTTC.

This clonotype was counted once. J is TRBJ2-4 and V is TRBV24-1, with TRBD1 as a possible D gene (5 bases). The CDR3 is made up of 16 amino acids. V lost 4 bases and J lost 2, with 14 bases in between. The germline gives CDR1 KGHDR, CDR2 SFDVKD. The CDR3 loop is CATSDGPQGPKNIQYF. The CDR3 DNA reads TGTGCCACCAGTGACGGTCCTCAGGGTCCCAAAAACATTCAGTACTTC.

In its sample, this clonotype was seen once. The CDR3 loop reads CASSIEGGPGMETQYF. Written as DNA, the CDR3 is TGTGCCAGTAGTATAGAGGGGGGACCGGGGATGGAGACCCAGTACTTC. The genes are TRBV19 and TRBJ2-5, with D tentatively TRBD2 (6 bases). The CDR3 loop spans 16 amino acids. With 0 bases removed from V and 5 bases from J, the gap between germline ends came to 16 bases. The germline V gene encodes CDR1 LNHDA and CDR2 SQIVND (reference sequence). Full variable domain (remainder filled in from reference TRBV19 and TRBJ2-5): DGGITQSPKYLFRKEGQNVTLSCEQNLNHDAMYWYRQDPGQGLRLIYYSQIVNDFQKGDIAEGYSVSREKKESFPLTVTSAQKNPTAFYLCASSIEGGPGMETQYFGPGTRLLVL.